Below are 12 T cell receptor beta chains sequenced from a single sample in a study of shared clonotypes between healthy human individuals. Here immunoSEQ multiplex PCR was the method, and the copy in TCRdb shows in-frame clones only, minus some. Counted here are approximately 2,000,000 clones, just under 95% occurring once; the ten biggest clones make up over 1.5%. CD45RO negativity and positive selection for CCR7 defined naive CD8 cells, a population that excluded terminally differentiated effector memory CD45RA+ cells. The sample comprised naive CD8+ T cells from PBMCs. The source is a man younger than 35 in good health. Some clones in this sample may be carry-over from other donors' samples.

V usage is TRBV4-3 and J usage is TRBJ2-1, with 7 positions matching TRBD2. The CDR3 consists of 17 residues. From germline, CDR1 is LGHNA and CDR2 YSLEER. The trim removed 0 bases at V and 4 bases at J, leaving 9 bases unmatched. As DNA, the CDR3 is TGCGCCAGCAGCCAAGAGGGACCCAGCGGGGAATACAATGAGCAGTTCTTC. Its translation is CASSQEGPSGEYNEQFF.

The chain links TRBV4-1 to TRBJ2-2, with no clear D. The V gene's germline CDR1 is MGHRA and CDR2 YSYEKL. Trimming left V 0 bases short and J 11 bases short, with 10 bases between. The CDR3 has 13 amino acids. The CDR3 here is CASSQEPIIELFF. Here the CDR3 DNA reads TGCGCCAGCAGCCAAGAGCCGATAATAGAGCTGTTTTTT.

This clone was seen only a few times. The sample contains more than one DNA sequence encoding this CDR3. The chain couples TRBV20-1 to TRBJ1-1; D not certain. The germline V gene encodes CDR1 DFQATT and CDR2 SNEGSKA (reference sequence). Deletions cut 1 base from V and 4 bases from J, with 1 base between. CDR3 length equals 10 residues. CDR3 bases: TGCAGTGCTAGAGGCACTGAAGCTTTCTTT. Protein product: CSARGTEAFF.

CDR3 protein: CSVGHLSYNEQFF. The CDR3 bases are TGCAGCGTGGGACACTTGTCCTACAATGAGCAGTTCTTC. The V call is TRBV29-1, the J call TRBJ2-1, with D tentatively TRBD1 (6 bases). Germline loops: CDR1 SQVTM, CDR2 ANQGSEA. Trimming removed 6 bases from V and 1 base from J, with 10 bases in between. The CDR3 covers 13 residues.

V and J are TRBV19 and TRBJ2-3, with D unclear. Germline lookup yields CDR1 LNHDA and CDR2 SQIVND (reference sequence). There are 17 residues in the CDR3. Trimming left V 3 bases short and J 0 bases short, with 16 bases between. Here the CDR3 reads CASSIDSGPDSTDTQYF. The CDR3, as DNA: TGTGCCAGTAGTATCGACTCGGGCCCGGACAGCACAGATACGCAGTATTTT.

The chain uses TRBV19 and TRBJ1-1; 7 bases line up with TRBD1. Per the germline V gene, CDR1 is LNHDA and CDR2 is SQIVND (reference sequence). The trim removed 6 bases at V and 1 base at J, leaving 17 bases unmatched. CDR3 length: 18 residues. The DNA for the CDR3 is TGTGCCAGTAGGGGGACAGCCACAAATCCCTGGCGGAACACTGAAGCTTTCTTT. Translated: CASRGTATNPWRNTEAFF.

This chain connects TRBV28 to TRBJ2-1, with TRBD2 matching 7 bases. V shed 3 bases, J shed 1 base, and the junction held 6 bases outside the gene matches. Germline V lookup: CDR1 MDHEN, CDR2 SYDVKM. The CDR3 runs 16 residues. CDR3 sequence (DNA): TGTGCCAGCAGTTTTGGGAGGGAGGGATCCTACAATGAGCAGTTCTTC. Protein: CASSFGREGSYNEQFF.

The chain has TRBV4-3 and TRBJ2-1, with unresolved D. Trimming shortened V by 4 bases and J by 0 bases, and 4 bases separated the two germline ends. The CDR3 sequence is 13 residues long. Germline CDR1 and CDR2: LGHNA and YSLEER. The CDR3 loop is CASSLDSYNEQFF. The CDR3 DNA follows: TGCGCCAGCAGCCTTGACTCCTACAATGAGCAGTTCTTC.

The genes are TRBV13 and TRBJ2-5; D possibly corresponds to TRBD2 (6 bases). Trimming cost V 5 bases and J 2 bases, with 12 bases left between them. The CDR3 extends over 14 amino acids. The germline V gene has CDR1 PRHDT and CDR2 FYEKMQ (reference sequence). The CDR3 nucleotides read TGTGCCAGCAGCCCATGGGGGGAACAAGAGACCCAGTACTTC. Protein product: CASSPWGEQETQYF. Based on the CDR3 plus reference TRBV13 and TRBJ2-5, the full variable domain is AAGVIQSPRHLIKEKRETATLKCYPIPRHDTVYWYQQGPGQDPQFLISFYEKMQSDKGSIPDRFSAQQFSDYHSELNMSSLELGDSALYFCASSPWGEQETQYFGPGTRLLVL.

The genes are TRBV4-2 and TRBJ1-1; no firm D call. V shed 0 bases and J shed 4 bases, with 9 bases lying between them. From germline, CDR1 is LGHNA and CDR2 YNFKEQ. The CDR3 has 14 amino acids. The CDR3 DNA reads TGTGCCAGCAGCCAAGATGGCCTGGGCACTGAAGCTTTCTTT. The encoded protein is CASSQDGLGTEAFF.

Concerning this clone itself: The same CDR3 is also encoded by other DNA sequences in this sample. This chain joins TRBV7-9 and TRBJ1-2; the D gene is possibly TRBD1 (6 bases). Looked up from germline, CDR1 is SEHNR and CDR2 is FQNEAQ (reference sequence). V lost 1 base and J 4 bases, leaving 13 bases between the germline ends. The CDR3 length is 15 residues. The CDR3, as DNA: TGTGCCAGCAGCTTAGGTTCCGGACAGACCTATGGCTACACCTTC. Amino acids: CASSLGSGQTYGYTF.

This clone was seen a single time. The rearrangement links TRBV27 to TRBJ1-1; D may be TRBD1 (6 bases). Germline V gene lookup returns CDR1 MNHEY and CDR2 SMNVEV (reference sequence). With 6 bases removed from V and 5 bases from J, the gap between germline ends came to 13 bases. The CDR3 contains 13 residues. CDR3 in amino acids: CASRSRGGTEAFF. The CDR3 DNA reads as TGTGCCAGCAGGAGCAGGGGAGGTACTGAAGCTTTCTTT.